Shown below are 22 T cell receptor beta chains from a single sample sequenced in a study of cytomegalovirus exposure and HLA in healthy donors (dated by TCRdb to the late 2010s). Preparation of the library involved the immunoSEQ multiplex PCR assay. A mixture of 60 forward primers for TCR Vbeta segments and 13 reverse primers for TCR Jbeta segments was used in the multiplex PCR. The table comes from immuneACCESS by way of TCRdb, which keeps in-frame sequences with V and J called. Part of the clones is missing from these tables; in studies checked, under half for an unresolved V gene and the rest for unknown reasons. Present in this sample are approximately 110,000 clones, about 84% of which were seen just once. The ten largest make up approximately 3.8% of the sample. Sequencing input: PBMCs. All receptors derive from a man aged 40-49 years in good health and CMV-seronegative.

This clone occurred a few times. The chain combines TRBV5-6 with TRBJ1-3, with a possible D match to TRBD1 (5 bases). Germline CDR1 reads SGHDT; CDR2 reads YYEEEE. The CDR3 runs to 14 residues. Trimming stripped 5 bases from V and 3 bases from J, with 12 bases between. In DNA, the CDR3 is TGTGCCAGCAGTCCCGGGGGTCGTGGAAACACCATATATTTT. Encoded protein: CASSPGGRGNTIYF. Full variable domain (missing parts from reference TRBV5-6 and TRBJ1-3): DAGVTQSPTHLIKTRGQQVTLRCSPKSGHDTVSWYQQALGQGPQFIFQYYEEEERQRGNFPDRFSGHQFPNYSSELNVNALLLGDSALYLCASSPGGRGNTIYFGEGSWLTVV.

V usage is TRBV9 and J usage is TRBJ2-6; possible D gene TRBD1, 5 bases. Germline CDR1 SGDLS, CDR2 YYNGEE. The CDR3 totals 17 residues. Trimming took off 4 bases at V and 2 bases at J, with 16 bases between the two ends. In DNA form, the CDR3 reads TGTGCCAGCAGCCACCTCCAGGGATCTACTGGGGCCAACGTCCTGACTTTC. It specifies CASSHLQGSTGANVLTF.

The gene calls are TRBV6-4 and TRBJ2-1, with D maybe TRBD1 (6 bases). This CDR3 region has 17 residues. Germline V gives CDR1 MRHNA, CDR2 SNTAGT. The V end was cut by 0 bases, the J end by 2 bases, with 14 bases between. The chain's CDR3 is CASSDSRGMAPYNEQFF. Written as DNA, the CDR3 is TGTGCCAGCAGTGACTCGAGGGGGATGGCACCCTACAATGAGCAGTTCTTC.

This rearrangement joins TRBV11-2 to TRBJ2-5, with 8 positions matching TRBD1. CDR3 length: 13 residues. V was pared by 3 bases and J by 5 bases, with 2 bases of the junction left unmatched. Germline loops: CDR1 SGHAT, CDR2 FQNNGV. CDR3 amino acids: CASSFRGRETQYF. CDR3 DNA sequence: TGTGCCAGCAGCTTCAGGGGGCGGGAGACCCAGTACTTC.

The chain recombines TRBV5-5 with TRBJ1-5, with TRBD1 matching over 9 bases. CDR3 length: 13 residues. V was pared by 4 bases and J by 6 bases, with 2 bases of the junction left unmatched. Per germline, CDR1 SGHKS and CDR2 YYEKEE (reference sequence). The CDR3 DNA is TGTGCCAGCAGCCCGGACAGGGGTCAGCCCCAGCATTTT. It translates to CASSPDRGQPQHF.

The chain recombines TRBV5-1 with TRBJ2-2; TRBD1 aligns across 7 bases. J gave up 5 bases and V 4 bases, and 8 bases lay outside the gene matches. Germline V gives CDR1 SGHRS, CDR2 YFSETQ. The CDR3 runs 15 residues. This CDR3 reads CASSRGTELTGELFF. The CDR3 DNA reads TGCGCCAGCAGCAGGGGGACAGAGCTTACCGGGGAGCTGTTTTTT. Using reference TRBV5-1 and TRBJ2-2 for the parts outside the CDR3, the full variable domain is KAGVTQTPRYLIKTRGQQVTLSCSPISGHRSVSWYQQTPGQGLQFLFEYFSETQRNKGNFPGRFSGRQFSNSRSEMNVSTLELGDSALYLCASSRGTELTGELFFGEGSRLTVL.

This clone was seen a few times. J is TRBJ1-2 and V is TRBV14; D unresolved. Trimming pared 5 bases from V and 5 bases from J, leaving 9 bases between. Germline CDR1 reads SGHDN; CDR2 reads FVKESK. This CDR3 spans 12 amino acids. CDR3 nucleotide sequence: TGTGCCAGCAGCAACGGGGTTTATGGCTACACCTTC. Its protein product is CASSNGVYGYTF.

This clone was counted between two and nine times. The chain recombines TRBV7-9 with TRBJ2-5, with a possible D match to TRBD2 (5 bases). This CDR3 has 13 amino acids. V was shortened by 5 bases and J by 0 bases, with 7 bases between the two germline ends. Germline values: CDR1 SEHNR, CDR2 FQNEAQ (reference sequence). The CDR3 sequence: CASSQDYQETQYF. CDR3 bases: TGTGCCAGCAGCCAGGACTACCAAGAGACCCAGTACTTC.

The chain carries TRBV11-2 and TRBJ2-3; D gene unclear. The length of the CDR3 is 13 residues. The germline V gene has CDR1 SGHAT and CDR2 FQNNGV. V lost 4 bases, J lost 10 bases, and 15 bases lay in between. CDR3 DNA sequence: TGTGCCAGCAGCTCCACCCGAGGAGTTGCGCAGTATTTT. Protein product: CASSSTRGVAQYF.

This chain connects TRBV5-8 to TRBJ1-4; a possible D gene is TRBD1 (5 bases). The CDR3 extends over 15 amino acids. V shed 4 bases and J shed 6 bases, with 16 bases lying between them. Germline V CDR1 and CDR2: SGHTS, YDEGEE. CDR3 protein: CASSPTDRVYEKLFF. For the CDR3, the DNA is TGTGCCAGCAGCCCAACTGACAGAGTTTATGAAAAACTGTTTTTT.

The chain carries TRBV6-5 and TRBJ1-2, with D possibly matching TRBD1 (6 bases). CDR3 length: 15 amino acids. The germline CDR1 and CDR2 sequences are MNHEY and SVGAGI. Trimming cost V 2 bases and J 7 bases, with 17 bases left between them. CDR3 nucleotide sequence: TGTGCCAGCAGTTACAATGCGGGGGCGACATCTGGCTACACCTTC. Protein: CASSYNAGATSGYTF.

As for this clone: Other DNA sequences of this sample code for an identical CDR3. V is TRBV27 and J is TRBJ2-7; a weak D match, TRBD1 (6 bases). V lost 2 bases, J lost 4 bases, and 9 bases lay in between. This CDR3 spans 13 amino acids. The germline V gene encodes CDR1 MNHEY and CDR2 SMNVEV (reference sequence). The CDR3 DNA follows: TGTGCCAGCAGTTTAGGGGGCGGGTACGAGCAGTACTTC. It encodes CASSLGGGYEQYF.

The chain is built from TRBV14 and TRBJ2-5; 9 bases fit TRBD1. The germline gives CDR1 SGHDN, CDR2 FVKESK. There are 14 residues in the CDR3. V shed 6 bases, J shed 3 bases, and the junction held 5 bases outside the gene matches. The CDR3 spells CASSLRTGEETQYF. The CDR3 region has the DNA TGTGCCAGCAGTCTCAGGACAGGGGAAGAGACCCAGTACTTC.

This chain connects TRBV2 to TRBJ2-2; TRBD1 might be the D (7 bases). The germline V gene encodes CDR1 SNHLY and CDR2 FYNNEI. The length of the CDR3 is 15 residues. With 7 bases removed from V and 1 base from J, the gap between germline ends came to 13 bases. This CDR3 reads CASKVRGENTGELFF. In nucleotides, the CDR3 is TGTGCCAGCAAGGTCAGGGGGGAGAACACCGGGGAGCTGTTTTTT.

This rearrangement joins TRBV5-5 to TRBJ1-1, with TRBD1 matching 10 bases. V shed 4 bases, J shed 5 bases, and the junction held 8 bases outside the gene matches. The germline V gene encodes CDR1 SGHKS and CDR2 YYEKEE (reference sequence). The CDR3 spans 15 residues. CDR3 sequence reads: CASSAPGTGETEAFF. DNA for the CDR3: TGTGCCAGCAGCGCCCCCGGGACAGGGGAAACTGAAGCTTTCTTT.

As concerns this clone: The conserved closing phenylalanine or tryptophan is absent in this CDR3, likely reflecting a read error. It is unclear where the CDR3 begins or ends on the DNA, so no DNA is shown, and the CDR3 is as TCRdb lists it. This CDR3 reads CASTWDRGI. The gene calls are TRBV6-4 and TRBJ2-7; the table's D call TRBD1 went unverified against the DNA. Germline loops: CDR1 MRHNA, CDR2 SNTAGT. The CDR3 length is 9 residues, termini included.

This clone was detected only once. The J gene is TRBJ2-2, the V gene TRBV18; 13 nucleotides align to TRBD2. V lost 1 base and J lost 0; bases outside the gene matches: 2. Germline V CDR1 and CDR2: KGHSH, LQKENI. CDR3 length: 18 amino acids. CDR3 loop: CASSPRLAGGPNTGELFF. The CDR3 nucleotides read TGTGCCAGCTCACCACGACTAGCGGGGGGCCCGAACACCGGGGAGCTGTTTTTT. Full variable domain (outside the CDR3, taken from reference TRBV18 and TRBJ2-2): NAGVMQNPRHLVRRRGQEARLRCSPMKGHSHVYWYRQLPEEGLKFMVYLQKENIIDESGMPKERFSAEFPKEGPSILRIQQVVRGDSAAYFCASSPRLAGGPNTGELFFGEGSRLTVL.

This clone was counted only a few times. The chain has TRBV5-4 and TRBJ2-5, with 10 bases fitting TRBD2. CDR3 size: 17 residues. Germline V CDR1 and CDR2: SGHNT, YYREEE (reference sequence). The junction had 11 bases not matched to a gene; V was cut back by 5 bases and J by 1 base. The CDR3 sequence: CASRNLEAGGPQETQYF. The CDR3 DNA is TGTGCCAGCAGAAATTTAGAAGCGGGGGGGCCCCAAGAGACCCAGTACTTC. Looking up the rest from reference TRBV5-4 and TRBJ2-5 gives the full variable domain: ETGVTQSPTHLIKTRGQQVTLRCSSQSGHNTVSWYQQALGQGPQFIFQYYREEENGRGNFPPRFSGLQFPNYSSELNVNALELDDSALYLCASRNLEAGGPQETQYFGPGTRLLVL.

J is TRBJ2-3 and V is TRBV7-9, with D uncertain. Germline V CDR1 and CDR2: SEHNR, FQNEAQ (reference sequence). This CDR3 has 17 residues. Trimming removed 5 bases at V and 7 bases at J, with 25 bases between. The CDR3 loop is CASSHIPSGGAAYTQYF. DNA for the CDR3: TGTGCCAGCAGCCACATCCCCTCTGGCGGTGCCGCGTATACGCAGTATTTT.

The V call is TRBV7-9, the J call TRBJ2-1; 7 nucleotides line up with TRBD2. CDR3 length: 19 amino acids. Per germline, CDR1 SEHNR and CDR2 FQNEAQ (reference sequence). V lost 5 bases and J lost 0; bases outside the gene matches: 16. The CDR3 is CASSGAGGGRYPSYNEQFF. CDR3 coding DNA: TGTGCCAGCAGCGGCGCGGGCGGGGGAAGATACCCCTCCTACAATGAGCAGTTCTTC.

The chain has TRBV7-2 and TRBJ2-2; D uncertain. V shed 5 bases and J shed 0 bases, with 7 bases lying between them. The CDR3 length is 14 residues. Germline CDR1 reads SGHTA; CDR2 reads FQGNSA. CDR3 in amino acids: CASSNSPNTGELFF. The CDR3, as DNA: TGTGCCAGCAGCAACAGCCCGAACACCGGGGAGCTGTTTTTT.

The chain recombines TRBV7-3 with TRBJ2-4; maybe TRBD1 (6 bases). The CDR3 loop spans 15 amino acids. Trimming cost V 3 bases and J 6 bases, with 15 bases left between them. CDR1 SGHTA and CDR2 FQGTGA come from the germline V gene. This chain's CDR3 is CASSFGRGSGNIQYF. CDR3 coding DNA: TGTGCCAGCAGCTTCGGCAGGGGAAGTGGAAACATTCAGTACTTC.